These 10 T cell receptor beta chains were all obtained from the same sample, sequenced in a study of blood T cell repertoires in COVID-19. Method: immunoSEQ multiplex PCR; TCRdb's copy keeps in-frame clones and lacks some. The sample holds tens of thousands of clones, 70% to 90% seen once. Source material: peripheral blood. These receptors were collected from a human donor in a cohort sampled during active COVID-19.

The rearrangement joins TRBV24-1 to TRBJ2-3; no reliable D call. The CDR3 length is 11 residues. V lost 2 bases to trimming and J lost 12 bases, with 8 bases between them. Germline V gives CDR1 KGHDR, CDR2 SFDVKD. The chain's CDR3 is CATSDSGIQYF. The CDR3 DNA is TGTGCCACCAGTGATTCAGGAATCCAGTATTTT.

This chain links TRBV11-2 with TRBJ1-2; D is ambiguous. This CDR3 has 14 amino acids. Germline V gene lookup returns CDR1 SGHAT and CDR2 FQNNGV. The germline V and J ends were trimmed by 1 base and 8 bases, with 14 bases remaining between them. For the CDR3, the DNA is TGTGCCAGCAGCTTAGTCGTCCAAAGCGGCGGCTACACCTTC. This sequence encodes CASSLVVQSGGYTF.

This clone was seen more than once but under ten times. This sequence joins TRBV6-1 and TRBJ1-5, with unresolved D. Trimming took 4 bases from V and 0 from J, leaving 13 bases between them. The CDR3 has 16 amino acids. The germline gives CDR1 MNHNS, CDR2 SASEGT. The DNA of the CDR3 is TGTGCCAGCAGTGCCAGACCGACAAGTAGCAATCAGCCCCAGCATTTT. Translation: CASSARPTSSNQPQHF.

V is TRBV19 and J is TRBJ1-2; D not certain. CDR1 is LNHDA and CDR2 is SQIVND in the germline V gene (reference sequence). This CDR3 has 14 residues. V lost 2 bases and J lost 0, with 7 bases in between. DNA for the CDR3: TGTGCCAGTAGTATAACGGCGGCTAACTATGGCTACACCTTC. Protein product: CASSITAANYGYTF. The variable domain in full, completed from reference TRBV19 and TRBJ1-2, reads DGGITQSPKYLFRKEGQNVTLSCEQNLNHDAMYWYRQDPGQGLRLIYYSQIVNDFQKGDIAEGYSVSREKKESFPLTVTSAQKNPTAFYLCASSITAANYGYTFGSGTRLTVV.

V usage is TRBV7-9 and J usage is TRBJ1-6, with D perhaps matching TRBD1 (5 bases). CDR1 SEHNR and CDR2 FQNEAQ come from the germline V gene (reference sequence). The germline V and J ends were trimmed by 7 bases and 9 bases, with 10 bases remaining between them. The CDR3 is made up of 12 amino acids. The CDR3 sequence is CASTRGISPLHF. The CDR3 DNA reads TGTGCCAGCACACGGGGGATTTCACCCCTCCACTTT.

J is TRBJ2-7 and V is TRBV2; 7 positions agree with TRBD1. Losses at the gene ends were 6 bases for V and 4 bases for J; bases not matched to a gene: 9. This CDR3 has 14 residues. Per the germline V gene, CDR1 is SNHLY and CDR2 is FYNNEI. CDR3 sequence reads: CASSARGILYEQYF. The DNA for the CDR3 is TGTGCCAGCAGCGCCAGGGGGATTTTGTACGAGCAGTACTTC.

The chain links TRBV29-1 to TRBJ2-1, with 8 bases fitting TRBD2. In germline, CDR1 is SQVTM, CDR2 ANQGSEA. The CDR3 sequence is 11 residues long. J gave up 9 bases and V 3 bases, and 1 base lay outside the gene matches. CDR3 sequence: CSVDRGGEQFF. The DNA for the CDR3 is TGCAGCGTTGACCGGGGGGGTGAGCAGTTCTTC.

This chain links TRBV12-2 with TRBJ1-5. TRBV12-2 is given as a pseudogene. CDR3 length equals 14 residues. CDR3 amino acids: CASRLQRGNQPQHF. DNA of the CDR3: TGTGCAAGTCGCTTACAGAGAGGTAATCAGCCCCAGCATTTT.

This clone was seen a few times. This chain joins TRBV19 and TRBJ1-1; TRBD1 might be the D (6 bases). The ends were cut back, 3 bases at V and 0 bases at J, with 14 bases in the middle. The CDR3 runs to 16 residues. CDR1 LNHDA and CDR2 SQIVND come from the germline V gene (reference sequence). CDR3 nucleotides: TGTGCCAGTAGTATTACTGGACAGATCATGAACACTGAAGCTTTCTTT. This translates into CASSITGQIMNTEAFF.

This chain connects TRBV7-8 to TRBJ1-6; perhaps TRBD1 as D (6 bases). The CDR3 is 13 amino acids. V shed 8 bases and J shed 10 bases, with 15 bases lying between them. Per germline, CDR1 SGHVS and CDR2 FQNEAQ. CDR3 region: CASQGAGVSPLHF. The CDR3, as DNA: TGTGCCAGCCAAGGGGCAGGGGTGTCACCCCTCCACTTT.